The 9 T cell receptor beta chains given below trace back to one sample, sequenced in a study of blood T cell repertoires in COVID-19. The method was immunoSEQ multiplex PCR; TCRdb's version includes in-frame clones alone and lacks a portion of them. The table has about 300,000 clones, under 90% seen once. Sequencing was carried out using peripheral blood. The receptors derive from a woman aged 25 to 39 with COVID-19, enrolled during active disease.

This chain connects TRBV19 to TRBJ1-5; TRBD1 might be the D (5 bases). V gave up 0 bases and J gave up 8 bases, with 8 bases separating them. From germline, CDR1 is LNHDA and CDR2 SQIVND (reference sequence). This CDR3 contains 13 residues. The chain's CDR3 is CASSIEGGEPQHF. The CDR3 DNA sequence: TGTGCCAGTAGTATAGAGGGGGGAGAGCCCCAGCATTTT.

The chain links TRBV24-1 to TRBJ2-7; TRBD1 matches at 8 bases. Germline assignment: CDR1 KGHDR and CDR2 SFDVKD. The CDR3 sequence is 13 residues long. V lost 9 bases and J lost 2; bases outside the gene matches: 5. The DNA of the CDR3 is TGTGCCACCCGTAAGGGACAGGCCTACGAGCAGTACTTC. Its translation is CATRKGQAYEQYF.

The chain joins TRBV25-1 to TRBJ2-3; a weak D match, TRBD1 (7 bases). The CDR3 is 16 residues long. Trimming removed 5 bases from V and 2 bases from J, with 17 bases in between. Looked up from germline, CDR1 is MGHDK and CDR2 is SYGVNS. In DNA, the CDR3 is TGTGCCAGCAGTCCCAGGGGGGTCCTCCTCACAGATACGCAGTATTTT. Amino acid sequence: CASSPRGVLLTDTQYF.

The rearrangement uses TRBV3-1 (or the pseudogene TRBV3-2) and TRBJ1-5, with D perhaps matching TRBD1 (6 bases). Trimming took off 2 bases at V and 4 bases at J, with 15 bases between the two ends. CDR1 is LGHDT and CDR2 is YNNKEL in the germline V gene (reference sequence). This CDR3 has 16 amino acids. The DNA for the CDR3 is TGTGCCAGCAGCCAAAGTTATCAGGGGAGAAATCAGCCCCAGCATTTT. Protein product: CASSQSYQGRNQPQHF.

The chain recombines TRBV5-5 with TRBJ1-3; D is unclear. The CDR3 is made up of 15 amino acids. The germline gives CDR1 SGHKS, CDR2 YYEKEE (reference sequence). Trimming left V 0 bases short and J 0 bases short, with 7 bases between. CDR3 sequence: CASSLELSSGNTIYF. In DNA form, the CDR3 reads TGTGCCAGCAGCTTGGAGCTTAGCTCTGGAAACACCATATATTTT.

V is TRBV28 and J is TRBJ1-2; 8 positions match TRBD1. The V segment lost 6 bases and the J segment 4 bases; nucleotides outside the gene matches: 16. In germline, CDR1 is MDHEN, CDR2 SYDVKM. This CDR3 spans 17 amino acids. CDR3 protein: CASRVTGGPPKFYGYTF. DNA for the CDR3: TGTGCCAGCAGAGTTACAGGGGGTCCCCCTAAATTCTATGGCTACACCTTC.

This rearrangement joins TRBV19 to TRBJ2-3; a weak D match, TRBD1 (6 bases). Germline loops: CDR1 LNHDA, CDR2 SQIVND (reference sequence). This CDR3 has 15 amino acids. Between the trimmed V and J ends, which lost 6 bases and 4 bases, there was a span of 17 bases. The CDR3 sequence: CASRLQGFRADTQYF. CDR3 DNA sequence: TGTGCCAGTAGACTACAGGGATTTAGGGCAGATACGCAGTATTTT.

As for this clone: This specimen includes other DNA sequences encoding the same CDR3. The chain carries TRBV5-1 and TRBJ1-3; D gene uncertain. The germline CDR1 and CDR2 sequences are SGHRS and YFSETQ. Between the trimmed V and J ends, which lost 0 bases and 4 bases, there was a span of 8 bases. The CDR3 consists of 14 residues. CDR3 DNA sequence: TGCGCCAGCAGCTTGGCGGGGTACGGAAACACCATATATTTT. Translation: CASSLAGYGNTIYF.

CDR3 in amino acids: CASSQVWQMNTEAFF. CDR3 coding DNA: TGCGCCAGCAGCCAAGTTTGGCAGATGAACACTGAAGCTTTCTTT. The rearrangement uses TRBV4-1 and TRBJ1-1; D not resolved. Germline V lookup: CDR1 MGHRA, CDR2 YSYEKL. Deletions cut 1 base from V and 0 bases from J, with 9 bases between. This CDR3 has 15 residues.